Sequencing of this T cell receptor beta chain was carried out in a study of OX40 agonist ivuxolimab in advanced cancers. Background on the study: Previous treatment with anti-PD-1, anti-PD-L1 or anti-CTLA-4 therapy was allowed; 35% to 50% had received some. Partial responses were recorded for three patients, including one with hepatocellular carcinoma and two with cutaneous melanoma. General observations from the study: Normalized T-cell clonal expansion was also low in some nonresponders.

Measured with immunoSEQ multiplex PCR; TCRdb has only the in-frame clones, and not every one. This table holds some 86,000 clones, approximately 86% found once. This clone was found once. As yet, its antigen is unknown. The sequence derives from an adult with an advanced solid tumor such as melanoma, head and neck, liver or kidney cancer. Specimen: CD4+ or CD8+ T cells sorted from blood, collected in a trial of the OX40 agonist ivuxolimab.

CDR3: CASSSLRGFNMNTEAFF. The CDR3 DNA reads TGCGCCAGCAGCTCCCTCAGGGGGTTTAACATGAACACTGAAGCTTTCTTT. V gene TRBV5-1 combines with J gene TRBJ1-1; 7 positions agree with TRBD1. V shed 3 bases and J 0 bases; nucleotides not matched to a gene: 11. Germline V gives CDR1 SGHRS, CDR2 YFSETQ. The CDR3 has 17 amino acids.